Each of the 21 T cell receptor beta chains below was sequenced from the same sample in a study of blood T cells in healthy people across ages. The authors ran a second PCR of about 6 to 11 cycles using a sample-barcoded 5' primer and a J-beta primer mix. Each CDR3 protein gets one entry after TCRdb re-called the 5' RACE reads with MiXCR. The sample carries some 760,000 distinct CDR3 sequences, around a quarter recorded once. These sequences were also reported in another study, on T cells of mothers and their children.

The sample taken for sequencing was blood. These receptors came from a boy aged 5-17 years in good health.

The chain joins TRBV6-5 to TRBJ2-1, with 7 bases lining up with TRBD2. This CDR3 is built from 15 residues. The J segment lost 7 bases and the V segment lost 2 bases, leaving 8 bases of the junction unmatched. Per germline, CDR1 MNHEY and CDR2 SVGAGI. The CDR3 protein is CASSYRDRGGNEQFF. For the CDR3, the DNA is TGTGCCAGCAGTTACCGTGATAGGGGAGGGAATGAGCAGTTCTTC.

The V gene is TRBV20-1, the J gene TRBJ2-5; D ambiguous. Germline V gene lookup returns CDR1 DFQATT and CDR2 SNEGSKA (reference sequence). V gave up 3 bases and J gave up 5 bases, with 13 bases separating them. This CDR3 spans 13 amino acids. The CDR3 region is CSASQVPLETQYF. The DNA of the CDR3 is TGCAGTGCTAGTCAGGTCCCTCTGGAGACCCAGTACTTC.

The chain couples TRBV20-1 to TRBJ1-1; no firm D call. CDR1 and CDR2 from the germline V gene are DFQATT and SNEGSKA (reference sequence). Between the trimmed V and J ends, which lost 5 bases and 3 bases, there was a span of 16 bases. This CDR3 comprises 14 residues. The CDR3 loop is CSALIKGWDTEAFF. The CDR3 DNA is TGCAGTGCTTTGATCAAGGGTTGGGACACTGAAGCTTTCTTT.

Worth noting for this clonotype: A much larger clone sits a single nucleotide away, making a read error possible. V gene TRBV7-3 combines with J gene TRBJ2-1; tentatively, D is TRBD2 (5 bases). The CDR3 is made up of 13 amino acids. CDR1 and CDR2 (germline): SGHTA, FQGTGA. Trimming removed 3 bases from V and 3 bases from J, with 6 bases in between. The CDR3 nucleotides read TGTGCCAGCAGCTTCGGGATCTACAATGAGCAGTTCTTC. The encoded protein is CASSFGIYNEQFF.

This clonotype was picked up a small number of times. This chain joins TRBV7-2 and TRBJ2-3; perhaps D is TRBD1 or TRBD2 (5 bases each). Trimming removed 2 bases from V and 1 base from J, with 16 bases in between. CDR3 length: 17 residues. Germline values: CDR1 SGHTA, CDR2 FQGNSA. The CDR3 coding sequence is TGTGCCAGCAGCTTATTCCTGGGGGTTATGCGCACAGATACGCAGTATTTT. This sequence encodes CASSLFLGVMRTDTQYF.

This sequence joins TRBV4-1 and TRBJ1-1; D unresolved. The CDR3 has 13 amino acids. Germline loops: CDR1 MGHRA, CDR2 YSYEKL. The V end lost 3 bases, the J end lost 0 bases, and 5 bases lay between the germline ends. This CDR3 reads CASSHPLNTEAFF. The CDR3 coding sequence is TGCGCCAGCAGCCACCCCTTGAACACTGAAGCTTTCTTT.

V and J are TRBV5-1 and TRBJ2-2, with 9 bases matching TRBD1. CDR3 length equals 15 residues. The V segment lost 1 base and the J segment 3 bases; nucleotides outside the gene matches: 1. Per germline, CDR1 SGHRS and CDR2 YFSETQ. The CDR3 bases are TGCGCCAGCAGCTTGACAGGGGGCTACACCGGGGAGCTGTTTTTT. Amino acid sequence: CASSLTGGYTGELFF.

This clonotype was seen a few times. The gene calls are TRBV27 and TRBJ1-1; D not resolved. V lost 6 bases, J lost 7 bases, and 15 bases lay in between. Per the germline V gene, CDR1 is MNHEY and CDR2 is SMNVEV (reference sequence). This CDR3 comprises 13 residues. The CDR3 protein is CASSQMQPGEAFF. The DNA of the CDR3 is TGTGCCAGCAGCCAAATGCAACCAGGTGAAGCTTTCTTT.

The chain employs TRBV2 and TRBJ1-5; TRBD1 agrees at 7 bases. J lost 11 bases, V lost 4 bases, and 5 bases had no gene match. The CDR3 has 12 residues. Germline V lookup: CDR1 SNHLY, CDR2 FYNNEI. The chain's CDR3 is CASSGQGEAQHF. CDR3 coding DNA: TGTGCCAGCAGTGGGCAGGGGGAGGCCCAGCATTTT.

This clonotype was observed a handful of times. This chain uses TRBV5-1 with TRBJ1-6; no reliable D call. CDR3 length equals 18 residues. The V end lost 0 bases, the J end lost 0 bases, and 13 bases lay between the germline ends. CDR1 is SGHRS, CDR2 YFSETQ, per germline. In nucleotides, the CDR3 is TGCGCCAGCAGCTTGGCCGGCGGATCAAGCTCCTATAATTCACCCCTCCACTTT. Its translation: CASSLAGGSSSYNSPLHF.

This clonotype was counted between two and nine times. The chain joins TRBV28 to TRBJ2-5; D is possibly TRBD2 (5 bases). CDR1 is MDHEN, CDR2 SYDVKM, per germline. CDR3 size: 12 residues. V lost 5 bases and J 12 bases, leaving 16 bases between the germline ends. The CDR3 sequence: CASSAPPGIKYF. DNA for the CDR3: TGTGCCAGCAGTGCCCCCCCGGGGATCAAGTACTTC.

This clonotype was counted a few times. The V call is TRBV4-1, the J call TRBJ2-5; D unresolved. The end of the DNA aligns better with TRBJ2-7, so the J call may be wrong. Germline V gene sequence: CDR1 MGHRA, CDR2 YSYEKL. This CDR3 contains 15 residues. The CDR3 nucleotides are TGCGCCAGCAGCGGTCTTGCCCTACGGACCTACGAGCAGTACTTC. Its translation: CASSGLALRTYEQYF.

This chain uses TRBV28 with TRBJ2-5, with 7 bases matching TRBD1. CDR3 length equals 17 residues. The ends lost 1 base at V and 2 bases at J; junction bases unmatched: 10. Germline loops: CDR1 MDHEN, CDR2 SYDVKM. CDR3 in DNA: TGTGCCAGCAGTTTATCCTTTCGACAGGGCGGACAAGAGACCCAGTACTTC. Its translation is CASSLSFRQGGQETQYF. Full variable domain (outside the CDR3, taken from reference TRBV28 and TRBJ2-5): DVKVTQSSRYLVKRTGEKVFLECVQDMDHENMFWYRQDPGLGLRLIYFSYDVKMKEKGDIPEGYSVSREKKERFSLILESASTNQTSMYLCASSLSFRQGGQETQYFGPGTRLLVL.

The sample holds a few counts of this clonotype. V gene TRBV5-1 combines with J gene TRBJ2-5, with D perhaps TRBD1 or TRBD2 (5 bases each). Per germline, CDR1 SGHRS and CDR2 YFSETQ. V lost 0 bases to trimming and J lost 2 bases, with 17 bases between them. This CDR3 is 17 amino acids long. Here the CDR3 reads CASSLEGTEPLQETQYF. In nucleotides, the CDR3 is TGCGCCAGCAGCTTGGAGGGGACGGAACCCCTTCAAGAGACCCAGTACTTC.

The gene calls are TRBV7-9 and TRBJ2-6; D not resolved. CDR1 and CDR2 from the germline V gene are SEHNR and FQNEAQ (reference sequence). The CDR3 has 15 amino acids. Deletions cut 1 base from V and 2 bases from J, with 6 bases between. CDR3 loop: CASSLEAAGANVLTF. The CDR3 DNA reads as TGTGCCAGCAGCTTAGAGGCAGCTGGGGCCAACGTCCTGACTTTC.

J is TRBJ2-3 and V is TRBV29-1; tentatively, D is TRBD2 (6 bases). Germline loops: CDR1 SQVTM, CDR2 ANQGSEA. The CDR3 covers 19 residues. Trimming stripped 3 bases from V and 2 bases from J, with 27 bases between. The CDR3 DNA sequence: TGCAGCGTTGAGGTTTGGATAACGGGGGAAAGATTTTACACAGATACGCAGTATTTT. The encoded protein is CSVEVWITGERFYTDTQYF.

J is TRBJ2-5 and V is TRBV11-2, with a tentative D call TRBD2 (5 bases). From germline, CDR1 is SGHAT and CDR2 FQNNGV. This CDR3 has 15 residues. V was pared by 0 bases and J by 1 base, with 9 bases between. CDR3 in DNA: TGTGCCAGCAGCTTAGAACCTAGCTCCCAAGAGACCCAGTACTTC. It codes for CASSLEPSSQETQYF.

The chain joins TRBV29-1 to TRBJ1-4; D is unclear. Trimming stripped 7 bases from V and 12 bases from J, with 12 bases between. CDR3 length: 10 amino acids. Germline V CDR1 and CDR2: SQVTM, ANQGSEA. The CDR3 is CSDPGWELFF. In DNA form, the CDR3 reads TGCAGCGACCCCGGCTGGGAACTGTTTTTT.

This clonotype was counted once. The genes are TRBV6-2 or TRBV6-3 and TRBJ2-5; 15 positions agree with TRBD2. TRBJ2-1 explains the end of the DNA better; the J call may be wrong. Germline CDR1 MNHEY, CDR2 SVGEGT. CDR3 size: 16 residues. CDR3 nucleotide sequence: TGTGCCAGCAGTTGGGGACTAGCGGGGGGCCCGGGTGAGCAGTTCTTC. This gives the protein CASSWGLAGGPGEQFF.

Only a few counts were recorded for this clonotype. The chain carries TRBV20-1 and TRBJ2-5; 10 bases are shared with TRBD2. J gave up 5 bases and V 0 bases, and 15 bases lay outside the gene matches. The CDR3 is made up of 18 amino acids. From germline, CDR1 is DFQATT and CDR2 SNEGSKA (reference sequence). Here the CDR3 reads CSARDLSSGSNYVETQYF. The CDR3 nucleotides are TGCAGTGCTAGAGATCTGTCTAGCGGGAGCAATTATGTGGAGACCCAGTACTTC.

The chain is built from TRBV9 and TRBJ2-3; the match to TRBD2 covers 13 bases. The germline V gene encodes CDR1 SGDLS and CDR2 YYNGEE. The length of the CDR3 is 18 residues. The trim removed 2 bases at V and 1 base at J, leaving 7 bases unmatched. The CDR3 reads CASSVPLAGGPGTDTQYF. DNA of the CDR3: TGTGCCAGCAGCGTTCCACTAGCGGGGGGGCCCGGCACAGATACGCAGTATTTT.